At least ten counts were recorded for the clone carrying this T cell receptor beta chain. Per the germline V gene, CDR1 is MNHEY and CDR2 is SMNVEV (reference sequence). The CDR3 is 17 residues long. Trimming left V 0 bases short and J 0 bases short, with 12 bases between. The source of the sample is a study of liver allograft versus peripheral blood T cells. Across the study: T cell receptor repertoires in transplanted livers were compared with those in recipients' peripheral blood.

TCRdb redid the calling of the reads with MiXCR, one entry per CDR3 protein. The sample records about 13,000 distinct CDR3 sequences, 18% being singletons. This receptor was taken from a human patient who had a liver transplant. Some T cells may be graft donor cells. The V call is TRBV27, the J call TRBJ2-1; D is perhaps TRBD2 (6 bases). Here the CDR3 reads CASSLSVGGSSYNEQFF. For the CDR3, the DNA is TGTGCCAGCAGTTTATCCGTCGGGGGTAGCTCCTACAATGAGCAGTTCTTC.